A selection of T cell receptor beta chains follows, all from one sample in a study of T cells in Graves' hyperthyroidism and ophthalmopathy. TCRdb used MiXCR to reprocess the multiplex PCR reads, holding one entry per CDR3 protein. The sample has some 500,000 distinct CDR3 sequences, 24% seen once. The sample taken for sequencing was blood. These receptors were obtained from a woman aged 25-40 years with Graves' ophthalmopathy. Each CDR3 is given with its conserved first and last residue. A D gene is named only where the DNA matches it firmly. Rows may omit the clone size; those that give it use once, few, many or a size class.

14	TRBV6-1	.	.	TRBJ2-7	CASGDRDSTYEQYF	TGTGCTAGCGGTGACAGGGACAGTACCTACGAGCAGTACTTC
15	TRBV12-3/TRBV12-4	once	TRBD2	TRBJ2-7	CASSFGAGAPYEQYF	TGTGCCAGCAGTTTTGGAGCGGGGGCCCCCTACGAGCAGTACTTC
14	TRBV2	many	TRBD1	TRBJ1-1	CASSFDRATAEAFF	TGTGCCAGCAGTTTCGACAGGGCGACCGCTGAAGCTTTCTTT
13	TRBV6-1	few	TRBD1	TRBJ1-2	CASWTGGAFGYTF	TGTGCCAGCTGGACAGGGGGCGCGTTTGGCTACACCTTC
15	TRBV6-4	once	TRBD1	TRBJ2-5	CASSDRQGGPETQYF	TGTGCCAGCAGTGACAGACAGGGCGGTCCGGAGACCCAGTACTTC
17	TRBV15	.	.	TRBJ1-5	CATSLTARDKLNQPQHF	TGTGCCACCAGCTTAACAGCCCGGGACAAGCTCAATCAGCCCCAGCATTTT
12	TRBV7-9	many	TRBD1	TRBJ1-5	CASSTDRGPQHF	TGTGCCAGCAGCACGGACAGGGGGCCCCAGCATTTT
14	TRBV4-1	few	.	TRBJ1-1	CASSQKSMNTEAFF	TGCGCCAGCAGCCAAAAGTCCATGAACACTGAAGCTTTCTTT
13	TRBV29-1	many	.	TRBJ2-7	CSVVWGPTYEQYF	TGCAGCGTTGTATGGGGTCCTACCTACGAGCAGTACTTC
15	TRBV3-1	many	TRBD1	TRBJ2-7	CASSQDRWAPYEQYF	TGTGCCAGCAGCCAGGACAGGTGGGCCCCCTACGAGCAGTACTTC
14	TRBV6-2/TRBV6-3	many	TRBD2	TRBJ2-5	CASSYRLAEETQYF	TGTGCCAGCAGTTACAGGCTAGCGGAAGAGACCCAGTACTTC
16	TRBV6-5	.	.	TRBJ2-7	CASSSRVDTHPANQYF	TGTGCCAGCAGTTCAAGGGTTGACACTCACCCCGCAAACCAGTACTTC
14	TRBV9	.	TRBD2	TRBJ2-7	CASTPAGAGDEQYF	TGTGCCAGCACCCCGGCGGGAGCGGGGGACGAGCAGTACTTC
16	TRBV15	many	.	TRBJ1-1	CATYSPGRTMNTEAFF	TGTGCCACCTATAGCCCGGGCAGGACGATGAACACTGAAGCTTTCTTT
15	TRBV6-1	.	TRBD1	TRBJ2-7	CASSPNTGGWYEQYF	TGTGCCAGCAGTCCTAACACAGGGGGCTGGTACGAGCAGTACTTC
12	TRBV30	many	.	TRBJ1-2	CASAREGAGYTF	TGTGCCTCAGCCCGGGAAGGTGCTGGCTACACCTTC
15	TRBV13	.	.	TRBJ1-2	CASSFGGYEDYGYTF	TGTGCCAGCAGCTTCGGGGGGTACGAGGACTATGGCTACACCTTC
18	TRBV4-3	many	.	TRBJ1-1	CASSQDLIGSFLNTEAFF	TGCGCCAGCAGCCAAGATCTTATAGGTTCCTTTTTGAACACTGAAGCTTTCTTT
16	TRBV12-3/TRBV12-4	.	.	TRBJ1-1	CASSLGAIRGNTEAFF	TGTGCCAGCAGTTTAGGGGCCATCAGGGGGAACACTGAAGCTTTCTTT
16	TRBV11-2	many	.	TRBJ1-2	CASSSRARQSHYGYTF	TGTGCCAGCAGCTCACGGGCCAGGCAATCCCACTATGGCTACACCTTC
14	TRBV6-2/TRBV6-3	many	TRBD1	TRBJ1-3	CASSDRVSGNTIYF	TGTGCCAGCAGTGACAGGGTTTCGGGAAACACCATATATTTT
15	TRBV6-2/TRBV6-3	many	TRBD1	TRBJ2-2	CASSYRRQGAGELFF	TGTGCCAGCAGTTACCGAAGACAGGGTGCCGGGGAGCTGTTTTTT
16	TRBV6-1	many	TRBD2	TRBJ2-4	CASSEDSGGNPNIQYF	TGTGCCAGCAGTGAAGATAGCGGGGGCAATCCAAACATTCAGTACTTC
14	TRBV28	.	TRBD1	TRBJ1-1	CASSSRQGAAEAFF	TGTGCCAGCAGTTCCCGACAGGGAGCGGCTGAAGCTTTCTTT
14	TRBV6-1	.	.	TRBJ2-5	CASEGPGAMETQYF	TGTGCCAGCGAAGGGCCGGGGGCAATGGAGACCCAGTACTTC
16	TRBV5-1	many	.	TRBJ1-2	CASSLSTIPTQYGYTF	TGCGCCAGCAGCTTGTCCACTATTCCAACCCAATATGGCTACACCTTC
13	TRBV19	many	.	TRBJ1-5	CARAMSLNQPQHF	TGTGCCAGAGCGATGTCTCTTAATCAGCCCCAGCATTTT
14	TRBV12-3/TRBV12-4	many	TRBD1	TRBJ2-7	CASSPGTGGKEQYF	TGTGCCAGCAGTCCCGGGACAGGGGGTAAGGAGCAGTACTTC
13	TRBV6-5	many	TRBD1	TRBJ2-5	CASTGQAQETQYF	TGTGCCAGCACAGGACAGGCCCAAGAGACCCAGTACTTC
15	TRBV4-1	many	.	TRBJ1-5	CASSQDGQGNQPQHF	TGCGCCAGCAGCCAAGATGGGCAGGGCAATCAGCCCCAGCATTTT
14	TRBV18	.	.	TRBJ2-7	CASSPWTNSYEQYF	TGTGCCAGCTCACCCTGGACAAACTCCTACGAGCAGTACTTC
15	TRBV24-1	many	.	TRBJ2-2	CATSLTDANTGELFF	TGTGCCACCAGCCTTACGGACGCAAACACCGGGGAGCTGTTTTTT
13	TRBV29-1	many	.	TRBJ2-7	CSASQGDSYEQYF	TGCAGCGCCTCACAGGGAGACTCCTACGAGCAGTACTTC
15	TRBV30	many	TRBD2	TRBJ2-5	CAFKTKLAGDETQYF	TGTGCATTTAAAACAAAACTAGCGGGGGATGAGACCCAGTACTTC
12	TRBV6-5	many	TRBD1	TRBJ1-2	CASISPRGSYTF	TGTGCCAGCATTTCGCCCAGGGGGAGCTACACCTTC
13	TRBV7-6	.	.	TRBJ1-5	CASGSVVGQPQHF	TGTGCCAGCGGCTCAGTAGTAGGTCAGCCCCAGCATTTT
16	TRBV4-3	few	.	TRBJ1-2	CASSQDQGGSGYGYTF	TGCGCCAGCAGCCAAGATCAAGGGGGGAGCGGCTATGGCTACACCTTC
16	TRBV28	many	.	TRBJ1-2	CASSRAGTPTNYGYTF	TGTGCCAGCAGCCGTGCTGGGACGCCTACTAACTATGGCTACACCTTC
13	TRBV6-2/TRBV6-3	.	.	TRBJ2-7	CASSYFPADEQYF	TGTGCCAGCAGTTACTTCCCAGCCGACGAGCAGTACTTC
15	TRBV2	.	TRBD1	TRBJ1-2	CASTQDRGLGGGYTF	TGTGCCAGCACCCAAGACAGGGGCTTGGGAGGTGGCTACACCTTC
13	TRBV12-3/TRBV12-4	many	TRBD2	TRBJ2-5	CASSYSGEETQYF	TGTGCCAGCAGTTATAGCGGGGAAGAGACCCAGTACTTC
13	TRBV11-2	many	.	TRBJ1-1	CASSSGPDTEAFF	TGTGCCAGCAGCTCGGGGCCGGACACTGAAGCTTTCTTT
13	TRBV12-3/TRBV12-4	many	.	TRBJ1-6	CASSGGGSSPLHF	TGTGCCAGCAGCGGGGGAGGGAGTTCACCCCTCCACTTT
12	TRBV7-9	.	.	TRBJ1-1	CASGRGMTEAFF	TGTGCCAGCGGGAGGGGAATGACTGAAGCTTTCTTT
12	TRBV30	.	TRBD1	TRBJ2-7	CAWQGGLYEQYF	TGTGCCTGGCAAGGGGGCCTCTACGAGCAGTACTTC
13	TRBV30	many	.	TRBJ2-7	CAWSVQPPYEQYF	TGTGCCTGGAGTGTACAGCCTCCCTACGAGCAGTACTTC
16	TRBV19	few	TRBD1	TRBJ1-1	CASRNLPGTGVTEAFF	TGTGCCAGTAGAAACCTTCCTGGGACAGGGGTCACTGAAGCTTTCTTT
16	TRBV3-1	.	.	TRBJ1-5	CASSQDFSPGVQPQHF	TGTGCCAGCAGCCAAGATTTTTCTCCAGGGGTCCAGCCCCAGCATTTT
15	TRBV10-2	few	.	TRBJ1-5	CASSEWGISNQPQHF	TGCGCCAGCAGTGAATGGGGGATTAGCAATCAGCCCCAGCATTTT
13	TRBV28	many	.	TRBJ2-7	CASHGGRPYEQYF	TGTGCCAGCCACGGGGGACGCCCCTACGAGCAGTACTTC